This T cell receptor beta chain was found in a study of molecular identifiers for immune sequencing clone quantification. Between the trimmed V and J ends, which lost 0 bases and 0 bases, there was a span of 6 bases. Per germline, CDR1 ENHRY and CDR2 SYGVKD. The length of the CDR3 is 14 residues. This clonotype has more than one count but fewer than ten. TCRdb itself ran the PCR reads through MiXCR, one entry per CDR3 protein. The profile shows a few hundred thousand distinct CDR3 sequences, 24% of them singletons. The clonotype originates from a human donor in good health. Some libraries in this study had Jurkat cell RNA spiked in. The chain is built from TRBV10-3 and TRBJ2-7, with D perhaps TRBD1 or TRBD2 (5 bases each). Material: naive CD8+ T cells from blood, with Jurkat cell RNA spiked in. The subset was: FACS-sorted CD8+CD4-CCR7+CD45RA+ naive T cells. This CDR3 reads CAISESGTSYEQYF. The DNA for the CDR3 is TGTGCCATCAGTGAGTCGGGGACCTCCTACGAGCAGTACTTC.